This section outlines one T cell receptor beta chain sequence together with its context. The clone's antigen remains unknown. Per-base quality was not reported, and no clone a single base away is much larger than it. V lost 7 bases and J lost 2 bases, and the count of bases not matched to a germline gene is 6. From the cysteine through the phenylalanine, the CDR3 covers 13 amino acids. Left in the record is the CDR3 DNA by itself, 39 bases read in frame from the first base. The germline V gene provides CDR1 SQVTM and CDR2 ANQGSEA. This sample stems from a study of T cells after posttransplantation cyclophosphamide (dated by TCRdb to about 2016). Study-level background: The study tracked T cell repertoire reconstitution by TRB sequencing after myeloablative bone marrow transplantation using posttransplantation cyclophosphamide as GVHD prophylaxis. Antigen receptor sequencing covered samples from 30 to 45 PTCy-treated patients and approximately 15 of their related bone marrow donors. TRB sequencing was performed on blood from all 35 or so PTCy patients with 1-year posttransplant specimens. In 3 patients, up to about 3 additional blood samples taken between 2 and 5.2 years after transplant also underwent TRB sequencing, as did pretransplant blood from a handful of patients. Because TRA and TRB clonality correlated tightly in fewer than ten samples, later TCR analyses were limited to TRB. Public TRB sequences were checked against a database of over 3,000 sequences associated with responses to pathogens, tumor antigens, self-antigens and alloantigens. Broader findings and caveats from the paper: The TRB repertoires of T cells infiltrating skin or the GI tract showed only limited overlap with the TRB repertoires found in blood. Donor-recipient similarity was low at 1-2 months but rose over the first year, and later blood repertoires were often dominated by donor CD8+ memory clones. Across the roughly 40 patients, TRB clonality was highly associated with recipient CMV seropositivity and CMV reactivation, and diversity with PTCy was similar to that in the CNI/methotrexate controls.

Peripheral blood samples were provided by related bone marrow donors on the day of marrow donation. Mononuclear cells from peripheral blood and bone marrow were separated by Ficoll-Hypaque density centrifugation and then cryopreserved. Genomic DNA was the input for TRB sequencing, which was run either with the immunoSEQ assay at survey resolution or with the hsTCRB kit. In the source study's methods: The immunoSEQ software handled initial read processing, and the LymphoSeq R package was used for repertoire analyses. Clonality was calculated as 1 minus normalized Shannon entropy, and the Gini coefficient was also calculated for each TRB dataset. Phenotypes of unsorted samples were inferred by mapping TRB sequences from sorted subsets of the recipient or donor onto the same recipient's unsorted samples. The source is immuneACCESS, and TCRdb retained only in-frame sequences with V and J called. Part of the clones is not carried over; for the studies checked, unresolved V genes explain less than half of this, and the remainder is unexplained. V, J and clone size are taken as reported in that table, and D and trimming were inferred from the DNA itself. This sample holds approximately 56,000 clones; 90% to 95% were observed only once. Around 3% of the sample is held by the ten biggest clonotypes.

Rearrangement joined TRBV29-1 to TRBJ2-3; TRBD2 fits 7 bases in the junction. This sequence was found in a woman aged 30 to 39 in good health and a related stem cell transplant donor. The sequenced material came from PBMCs. The CDR3 in this case is CSAPGGNTDTQYF. The base sequence is TGCAGCGCGCCCGGGGGGAACACAGATACGCAGTATTTT.